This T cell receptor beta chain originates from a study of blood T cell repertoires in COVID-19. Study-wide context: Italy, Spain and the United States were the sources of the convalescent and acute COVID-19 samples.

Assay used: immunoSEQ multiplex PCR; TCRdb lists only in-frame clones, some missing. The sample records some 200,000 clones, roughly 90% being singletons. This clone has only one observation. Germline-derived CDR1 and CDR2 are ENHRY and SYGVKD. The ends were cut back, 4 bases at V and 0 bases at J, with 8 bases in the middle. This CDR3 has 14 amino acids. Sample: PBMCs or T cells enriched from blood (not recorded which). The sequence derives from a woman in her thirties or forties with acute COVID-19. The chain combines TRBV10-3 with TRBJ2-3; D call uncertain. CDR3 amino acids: CAISVGQSTDTQYF. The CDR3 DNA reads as TGTGCCATCAGTGTTGGCCAAAGCACAGATACGCAGTATTTT.